These 21 T cell receptor beta chains were all obtained from the same sample, sequenced in a study of CD8+CD57+ T cells in acquired aplastic anemia. Genomic DNA provided the template from which TCR beta VDJ and CDR3 profiles were obtained. TCRdb itself ran the reads through MiXCR, one entry per CDR3 protein. Of approximately 200,000 distinct CDR3 sequences detected, roughly 57% appear once; the ten largest clones hold 29%. The sequenced sample consisted of sorted CD4+, CD8+, or CD8+CD57+ T cells (not recorded which) from PBMCs. These receptors originate from a human donor in good health.

The chain is built from TRBV6-5 and TRBJ1-2; D perhaps matches TRBD1 (5 bases). CDR1 is MNHEY and CDR2 is SVGAGI in the germline V gene. CDR3 length: 13 amino acids. V was shortened by 10 bases and J by 0 bases, with 12 bases between the two germline ends. CDR3 loop: CAIQTEANYGYTF. As DNA, the CDR3 is TGTGCCATCCAGACAGAAGCTAACTATGGCTACACCTTC.

This clonotype occurred many times. V is TRBV11-2 and J is TRBJ2-7, with 10 bases matching TRBD2. Trimming cost V 1 base and J 7 bases; bases outside gene matches: 7. This CDR3 region has 15 residues. The V gene's germline CDR1 is SGHAT and CDR2 FQNNGV. In nucleotides, the CDR3 is TGTGCCAGCAGCTTAGGGACTAGCGGAGGGGAAGAGCAGTACTTC. Protein sequence: CASSLGTSGGEEQYF.

Note on this clonotype: A read error is possible here, since a much larger clone lies one base away. V is TRBV4-1 and J is TRBJ2-1; D might be TRBD2 (5 bases). Germline V gives CDR1 MGHRA, CDR2 YSYEKL. The CDR3 is 18 residues long. The CDR3 loop reads CASSQDTPTISSYNEQSF. In DNA, the CDR3 is TGCGCCAGCAGCCAAGATACCCCGACTATCAGCTCCTACAATGAGCAGTCCTTC.

J is TRBJ1-1 and V is TRBV2; D unresolved. The V end was cut by 6 bases, the J end by 0 bases, with 8 bases between. Germline CDR1 reads SNHLY; CDR2 reads FYNNEI. The CDR3 covers 13 residues. As DNA, the CDR3 is TGTGCCAGCAGACCCCTCATGAACACTGAAGCTTTCTTT. As protein: CASRPLMNTEAFF. The whole variable domain, remainder taken from reference TRBV2 and TRBJ1-1, is EPEVTQTPSHQVTQMGQEVILRCVPISNHLYFYWYRQILGQKVEFLVSFYNNEISEKSEIFDDQFSVERPDGSNFTLKIRSTKLEDSAMYFCASRPLMNTEAFFGQGTRLTVV.

This chain links TRBV6-5 with TRBJ1-1; possibly TRBD1 for D (6 bases). V lost 5 bases and J lost 7, with 11 bases in between. This CDR3 spans 12 amino acids. The V gene's germline CDR1 is MNHEY and CDR2 SVGAGI. The CDR3 nucleotides read TGTGCCAGCAGTCGCCTGGACAGTGAAGCTTTCTTT. This sequence encodes CASSRLDSEAFF.

This clonotype was seen a handful of times. J is TRBJ2-7 and V is TRBV30; 11 bases match TRBD1. With V trimmed by 1 base and J by 5 bases, 7 bases remained unmatched. The CDR3 length is 15 residues. Germline V lookup: CDR1 GTSNPN, CDR2 SVGIG (reference sequence). The CDR3 region is CAWSEGTGGNDEQYF. The CDR3 nucleotides read TGTGCCTGGAGTGAGGGGACAGGGGGTAACGACGAGCAGTACTTC.

This sequence joins TRBV9 and TRBJ2-5; D unclear. The V end lost 3 bases, the J end lost 5 bases, and 14 bases lay between the germline ends. In germline, CDR1 is SGDLS, CDR2 YYNGEE. The CDR3 length is 14 residues. The CDR3: CASSDPGPRETQYF. In nucleotides, the CDR3 is TGTGCCAGCAGCGATCCCGGGCCACGCGAGACCCAGTACTTC.

The chain recombines TRBV7-2 with TRBJ2-3, with D possibly being TRBD1 (6 bases). This CDR3 is built from 17 residues. The germline V gene has CDR1 SGHTA and CDR2 FQGNSA. V shed 4 bases and J shed 2 bases, with 19 bases lying between them. CDR3 residues: CASSSQGFGPNTDTQYF. CDR3 nucleotide sequence: TGTGCCAGCAGCTCACAGGGATTCGGGCCGAACACAGATACGCAGTATTTT.

Comment on this clonotype: One end of the junction is discordant with germline, which a read error may explain. The J gene is TRBJ2-2, the V gene TRBV7-2; 8 positions match TRBD1. Germline V gene data show CDR1 as SGHTA and CDR2 as FQGNSA. The length of the CDR3 is 16 residues. Here the CDR3 DNA reads TGTGCCAGCAGCGTAGCAACAGGGGGGTTCACCGGGGAGCTGTTTTTT. This translates into CASSVATGGFTGELFF. The full variable domain, rest sourced from reference TRBV7-2 and TRBJ2-2, is GAGVSQSPSNKVTEKGKDVELRCDPISGHTALYWYRQSLGQGLEFLIYFQGNSAPDKSGLPSDRFSAERTGGSVSTLTIQRTQQEDSAVYLCASSVATGGFTGELFFGEGSRLTVL.

The chain uses TRBV12-3 or TRBV12-4 and TRBJ2-1, with D possibly TRBD2 on 6 matching bases. Trimming took off 5 bases at V and 6 bases at J, with 14 bases between the two ends. This CDR3 is 14 amino acids long. The CDR3 region is CASSPSGDLNEQFF. CDR3 coding DNA: TGTGCCAGCAGTCCGTCGGGAGATCTCAATGAGCAGTTCTTC.

This clonotype was seen many times. V and J are TRBV28 and TRBJ2-7; D may be TRBD1 or TRBD2 (5 bases each). V shed 5 bases and J shed 3 bases, with 11 bases lying between them. Germline V gene data show CDR1 as MDHEN and CDR2 as SYDVKM. This CDR3 spans 13 amino acids. This CDR3 is CASSRDRYYEQYF. The CDR3 DNA is TGTGCCAGCAGTCGGGACCGATACTACGAGCAGTACTTC.

To note about this clonotype: This may be a read error: a much more frequent sequence differs by one nucleotide. In DNA form, the CDR3 reads TGTGCCGCCAGTCGGACAGGGGATGGGGAGCAAGAGACCCAGTACTTC. Its translation is CAASRTGDGEQETQYF. V and J are TRBV24-1 and TRBJ2-5; 9 nucleotides align to TRBD1. The CDR3 extends over 16 amino acids. Germline-derived CDR1 and CDR2 are KGHDR and SFDVKD.

The rearrangement uses TRBV6-5 and TRBJ1-6; TRBD1 matches at 7 bases. CDR3 size: 14 residues. V gave up 6 bases and J gave up 8 bases; unmatched junction bases: 7. Germline assignment: CDR1 MNHEY and CDR2 SVGAGI. CDR3 in DNA: TGTGCCAGCAGGCAAGACAGGGTGTATTCACCCCTCCACTTT. It codes for CASRQDRVYSPLHF.

This clonotype was counted at least ten times. The chain has TRBV5-1 and TRBJ1-5, with D perhaps TRBD1 (5 bases). V lost 0 bases to trimming and J lost 0 bases, with 7 bases between them. Germline V lookup: CDR1 SGHRS, CDR2 YFSETQ. The CDR3 totals 15 residues. The CDR3, as DNA: TGCGCCAGCAGCTTGGGGGGGAATAGCAATCAGCCCCAGCATTTT. It codes for CASSLGGNSNQPQHF.

The CDR3 sequence: CASRKPGRPVGYTF. In nucleotides, the CDR3 is TGTGCCAGCAGAAAGCCGGGACGCCCAGTAGGCTACACCTTC. The chain carries TRBV12-3 or TRBV12-4 and TRBJ1-2, with a tentative D call TRBD1 (5 bases). The CDR3 has 14 amino acids. Trimming cost V 6 bases and J 8 bases, with 19 bases left between them.

The genes are TRBV5-4 and TRBJ2-1; 7 nucleotides agree with TRBD2. The germline V gene has CDR1 SGHNT and CDR2 YYREEE (reference sequence). This CDR3 comprises 14 residues. V gave up 4 bases and J gave up 4 bases; unmatched junction bases: 5. CDR3 sequence (DNA): TGTGCCAGCAGCGCGTTGGGAGGGTACAATGAGCAGTTCTTC. Its protein product is CASSALGGYNEQFF.

Concerning this clonotype itself: Sequence at one end of the junction differs from germline and may be a read error. The chain uses TRBV19 and TRBJ2-5, with TRBD2 matching 9 bases. CDR1 is LNHDA, CDR2 SQIVND, per germline (reference sequence). This CDR3 comprises 15 residues. The CDR3 protein is CASSAELAGEENQYF. CDR3 DNA: TGTGCCAGTAGTGCCGAGTTAGCGGGAGAAGAGAACCAGTACTTC.

Many counts were recorded for this clonotype. The V and J genes are TRBV20-1 and TRBJ2-5; D uncertain. Per germline, CDR1 DFQATT and CDR2 SNEGSKA (reference sequence). The CDR3 loop spans 10 amino acids. V lost 6 bases, J lost 1 base, and 3 bases lay in between. Written as DNA, the CDR3 is TGCAGTGCCGCCCAAGAGACCCAGTACTTC. Translated: CSAAQETQYF.

The genes are TRBV29-1 and TRBJ1-1, with D tentatively TRBD1 (6 bases). The V end was cut by 8 bases, the J end by 5 bases, with 15 bases between. CDR1 and CDR2 from the germline V gene are SQVTM and ANQGSEA. The CDR3 spans 12 residues. CDR3 in DNA: TGCAGCCCGGGGCGGGGGCAGACTGAAGCTTTCTTT. Translated: CSPGRGQTEAFF.

A note on this clonotype: At one boundary the junction diverges from the germline segment, which might be a read error. The chain is built from TRBV7-7 and TRBJ2-5, with TRBD2 matching 7 bases. Germline CDR1 and CDR2: SSHAT and FNYEAQ (reference sequence). The CDR3 runs 13 residues. CDR3 loop: CASSLARGTTQYF. DNA for the CDR3: TGTGCTAGCAGCTTAGCGCGGGGGACGACCCAGTACTTC.

In nucleotides, the CDR3 is TGTGCCAGCAGCACAATGGGACAGGGGACGCAGCCCCAGCATTTT. This codes for CASSTMGQGTQPQHF. This chain joins TRBV7-8 and TRBJ1-5; 10 bases are a match to TRBD1. The germline V gene encodes CDR1 SGHVS and CDR2 FQNEAQ. The V and J ends lost 5 bases and 7 bases, in that order; junction bases with no gene match: 8. There are 15 residues in the CDR3.